This TCR beta chain was retrieved from a study of blood T cell repertoires in COVID-19. Generated by immunoSEQ multiplex PCR, the TCRdb table keeps only in-frame clones and is missing some. This table holds hundreds of thousands of clones, 88% found once. The study recruited people aged 18 to 89 years across roughly 23 US areas. Each recovered donor of Cohort 3 presented with two negative PCRs, clearance, or symptom resolution. The CDR3 totals 11 residues. Trimming shortened V by 8 bases and J by 6 bases, and 10 bases separated the two germline ends. Germline CDR1 reads ENHRY; CDR2 reads SYGVKD. Sequenced material: PBMCs or T cells enriched from blood (not recorded which). The source of this sequence is a woman in her 30s who had recovered from COVID-19. The V gene is TRBV10-3, the J gene TRBJ1-2; possible D gene TRBD1, 5 bases. Written as DNA, the CDR3 is TGTGCCATCGGCCAGGGTGATGGCTACACCTTC. Translated: CAIGQGDGYTF.